This T cell receptor beta chain was obtained from a study of radiotherapy plus CTLA-4 blockade in lung cancer. The overall study: Patients showed objective responses in 15% to 20% of cases and disease control in 25% to 40%.

The junction had 5 bases not matched to a gene; V was cut back by 4 bases and J by 7 bases. CDR3 length equals 14 residues. Germline V gene sequence: CDR1 SNHLY, CDR2 FYNNEI. This clone showed up just once. Here immunoSEQ multiplex PCR was the method, and the copy in TCRdb shows in-frame clones only, minus some. This sample has roughly 88,000 clones, with 83% found just once. Specimen: peripheral blood, collected from a patient treated with radiotherapy plus ipilimumab. This clonotype originated in a human donor with non-small cell lung cancer who had stable disease on radiotherapy plus ipilimumab. J is TRBJ1-1 and V is TRBV2, with 11 bases aligning to TRBD1. The DNA for the CDR3 is TGTGCCAGCAGTGCAAGGACAGGGGGCGATGAAGCTTTCTTT. As protein: CASSARTGGDEAFF. Together with reference TRBV2 and TRBJ1-1, the CDR3 gives the full variable domain: EPEVTQTPSHQVTQMGQEVILRCVPISNHLYFYWYRQILGQKVEFLVSFYNNEISEKSEIFDDQFSVERPDGSNFTLKIRSTKLEDSAMYFCASSARTGGDEAFFGQGTRLTVV.